Following are 2 T cell receptor beta chains from one sample sequenced in a study of CD8 T cells in ankylosing spondylitis. TCRdb reanalysed the 5' RACE reads using MiXCR and keeps one entry per CDR3 protein. The repertoire holds around 340,000 distinct CDR3 sequences, with roughly 15% as singletons. Sequencing was performed on blood, either unsorted or a sorted T cell fraction (not recorded which). The receptors derive from a male donor with ankylosing spondylitis or in good health (not recorded which).

The CDR3 sequence is CASSQDPDSGRMNGELFF. The DNA for the CDR3 is TGCGCCAGCAGCCAAGATCCGGATAGCGGGAGGATGAACGGGGAGCTGTTTTTT. The V call is TRBV4-1, the J call TRBJ2-2, with 10 bases lining up with TRBD2. V dropped 0 bases and J dropped 7; count of bases not matched to a gene: 11. Germline CDR1 reads MGHRA; CDR2 reads YSYEKL. The CDR3 contains 18 residues.

The J gene is TRBJ2-5, the V gene TRBV3-1; unclear D gene. Germline CDR1 LGHDT, CDR2 YNNKEL (reference sequence). This CDR3 has 14 residues. Trimming stripped 3 bases from V and 2 bases from J, with 10 bases between. The CDR3 coding sequence is TGTGCCAGCAGCCAGGCCTGGCGGCAAGAGACCCAGTACTTC. Translated, it gives CASSQAWRQETQYF.